The 2 T cell receptor beta chains given below trace back to one sample, sequenced in a study of blood T cell repertoires in COVID-19 (dated by TCRdb to 2020 to 2022). Library generation was performed with the immunoSEQ multiplex PCR assay. As stored in TCRdb, this immuneACCESS dataset retains in-frame rearrangements with V and J assigned. A fraction of the clones does not appear; measured against another copy, unresolved V genes explain less than half of the discrepancy, and the remainder lacks a known reason. The sample table records around 180,000 clones; roughly 85% of these occur just once. More than 2.5% of the sample is in the top ten clones. What was sequenced was peripheral blood. Receptors originate from a man aged 60-69 years with acute or convalescent COVID-19.

V usage is TRBV28 and J usage is TRBJ1-3; 7 bases are shared with TRBD1. The CDR3 consists of 15 residues. In germline, CDR1 is MDHEN, CDR2 SYDVKM. J lost 3 bases, V lost 2 bases, and 4 bases had no gene match. The DNA of the CDR3 is TGTGCCAGCAGTTTAGAGGGGGCGCGTGGAAACACCATATATTTT. Translation: CASSLEGARGNTIYF.

The chain uses TRBV9 and TRBJ2-1; TRBD2 agrees at 7 bases. Unmatched junction bases numbered 13, after V lost 0 bases and J lost 10 bases. Per germline, CDR1 SGDLS and CDR2 YYNGEE. The CDR3 covers 16 residues. The DNA for the CDR3 is TGTGCCAGCAGCGTAGGCGGGAGCCCTTCGGCCAAAGAGCAGTTCTTC. It encodes CASSVGGSPSAKEQFF.